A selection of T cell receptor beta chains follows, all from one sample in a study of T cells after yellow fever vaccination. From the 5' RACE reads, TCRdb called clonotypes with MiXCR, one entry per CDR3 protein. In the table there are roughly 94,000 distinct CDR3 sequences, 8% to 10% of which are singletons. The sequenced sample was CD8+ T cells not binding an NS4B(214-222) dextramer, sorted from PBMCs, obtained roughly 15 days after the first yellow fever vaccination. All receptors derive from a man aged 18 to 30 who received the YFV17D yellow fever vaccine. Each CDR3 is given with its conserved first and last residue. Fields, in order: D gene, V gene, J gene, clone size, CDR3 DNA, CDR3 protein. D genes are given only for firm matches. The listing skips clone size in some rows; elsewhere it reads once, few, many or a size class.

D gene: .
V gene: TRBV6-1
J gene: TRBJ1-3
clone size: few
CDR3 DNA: TGTGCCAGCAGCGGGGTCTCTGGAAACACCATATATTTT
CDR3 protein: CASSGVSGNTIYF

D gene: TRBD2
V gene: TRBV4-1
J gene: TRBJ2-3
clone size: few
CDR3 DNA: TGCGCCAGCAGCCAAGAGCAAGCGGGGGGTCCAGATACGCAGTATTTT
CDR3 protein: CASSQEQAGGPDTQYF

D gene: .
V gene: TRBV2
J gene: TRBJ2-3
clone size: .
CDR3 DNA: TGTGCCTCCTACCCGGGGACCGGATTTAGCACAGATACGCAGTATTTT
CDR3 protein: CASYPGTGFSTDTQYF

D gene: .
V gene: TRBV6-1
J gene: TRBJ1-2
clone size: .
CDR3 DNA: TGTGCCAGCACCGAAGATGTCGACTATGGCTACACCTTC
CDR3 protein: CASTEDVDYGYTF

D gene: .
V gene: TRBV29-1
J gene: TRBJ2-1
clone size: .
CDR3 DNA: TGCAGCGTCCGCCCGGGGGGCAGTGAGCAGTTCTTC
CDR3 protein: CSVRPGGSEQFF

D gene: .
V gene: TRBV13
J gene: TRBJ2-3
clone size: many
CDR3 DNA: TGTGCCAGCAGCCTGCGGATGGCCTACACAGATACGCAGTATTTT
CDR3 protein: CASSLRMAYTDTQYF

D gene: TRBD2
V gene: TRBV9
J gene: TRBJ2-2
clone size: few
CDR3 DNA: TGTGCCAGCAGCACCTTGGGGAGGGCGAACACCGGGGAGCTGTTTTTT
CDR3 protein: CASSTLGRANTGELFF

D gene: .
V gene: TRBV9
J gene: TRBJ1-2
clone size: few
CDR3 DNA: TGTGCCAGCAGCGGAAGGGGCTCCCCCACTAACTATGGCTACACCTTC
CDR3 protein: CASSGRGSPTNYGYTF

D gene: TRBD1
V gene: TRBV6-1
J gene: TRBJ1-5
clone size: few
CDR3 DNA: TGTGCCAGCAGACCCGGACAGGGCGTCAATCAGCCCCAGCATTTT
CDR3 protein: CASRPGQGVNQPQHF

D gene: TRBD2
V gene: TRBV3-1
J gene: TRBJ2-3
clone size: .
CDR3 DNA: TGTGCCAGCAGCCATAACAAAGGGCTAGCGGGCAACACAGATACGCAGTATTTT
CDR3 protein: CASSHNKGLAGNTDTQYF

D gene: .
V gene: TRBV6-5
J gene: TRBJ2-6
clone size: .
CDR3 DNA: TGTGCCAGCAGTCACACAGGGTGGAGGTCTGGGGCCAACGTCCTGACTTTC
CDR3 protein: CASSHTGWRSGANVLTF

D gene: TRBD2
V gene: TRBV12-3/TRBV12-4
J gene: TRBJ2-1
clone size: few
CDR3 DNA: TGTGCCAGCAGTTATACTAGCGGGGGGTACAATGAGCAGTTCTTC
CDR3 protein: CASSYTSGGYNEQFF

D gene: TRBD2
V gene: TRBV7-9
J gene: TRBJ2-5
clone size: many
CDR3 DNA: TGTGCCAGCAGCCCACTAGCGGTCCAAGAGACCCAGTACTTC
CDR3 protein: CASSPLAVQETQYF

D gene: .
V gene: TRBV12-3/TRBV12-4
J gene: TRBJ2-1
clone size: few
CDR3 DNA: TGTGCCAGCAGTTTATCATGGGGAAAAGGACACAATGAGCAGTTCTTC
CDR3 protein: CASSLSWGKGHNEQFF

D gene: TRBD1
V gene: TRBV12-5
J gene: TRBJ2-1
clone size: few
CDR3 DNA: TGTGCTAGTGGTTTGGTAGGGACAGGGGGAAGCAATGAGCAGTTCTTC
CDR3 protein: CASGLVGTGGSNEQFF

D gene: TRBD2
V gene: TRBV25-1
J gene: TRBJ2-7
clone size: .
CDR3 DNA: TGTGCCAGCAGTGAATATCGGGGACTATCCGGCGAGCAGTACTTC
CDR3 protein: CASSEYRGLSGEQYF

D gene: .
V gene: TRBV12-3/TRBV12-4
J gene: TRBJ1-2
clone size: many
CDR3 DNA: TGTGCCAGCAGTTTGGACAGTTCTAACTATGGCTACACCTTC
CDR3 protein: CASSLDSSNYGYTF

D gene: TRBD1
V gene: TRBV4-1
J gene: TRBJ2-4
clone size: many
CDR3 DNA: TGCGCCAGCAGCCCAAGAGACAGGGAGACCAAAAACATTCAGTACTTC
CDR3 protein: CASSPRDRETKNIQYF

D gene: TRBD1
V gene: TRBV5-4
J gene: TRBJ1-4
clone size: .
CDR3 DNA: TGTGCCAGCAGCCGGGGACAGCGGAATGAAAAACTGTTTTTT
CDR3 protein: CASSRGQRNEKLFF

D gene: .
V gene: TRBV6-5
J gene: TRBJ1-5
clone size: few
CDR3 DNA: TGTGCCAGCAGTTACCGGCCCACGGGGAGTAGCAATCAGCCCCAGCATTTT
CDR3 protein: CASSYRPTGSSNQPQHF

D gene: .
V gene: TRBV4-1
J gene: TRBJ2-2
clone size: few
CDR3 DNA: TGCGCCAGCAGCCAATTCCTGAGGGGGTTATCGAACACCGGGGAGCTGTTTTTT
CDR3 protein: CASSQFLRGLSNTGELFF

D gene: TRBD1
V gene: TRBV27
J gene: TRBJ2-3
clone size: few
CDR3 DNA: TGTGCCAGCAGTTTATCAGCGACAGGGCTAACAGATACGCAGTATTTT
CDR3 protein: CASSLSATGLTDTQYF

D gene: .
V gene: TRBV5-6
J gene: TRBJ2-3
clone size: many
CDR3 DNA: TGTGCCAGCAGCTTTAATGGACAGCTGTCCACAGATACGCAGTATTTT
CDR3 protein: CASSFNGQLSTDTQYF

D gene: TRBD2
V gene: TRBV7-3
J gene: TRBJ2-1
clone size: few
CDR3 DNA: TGTGCCAGCAGCATCGGACTGGGGGGGGACTATGAGCAGTTCTTC
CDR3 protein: CASSIGLGGDYEQFF

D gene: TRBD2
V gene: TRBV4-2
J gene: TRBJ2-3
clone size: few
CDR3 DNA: TGTGCCAGCAGCCAGCTAGCGGGGGGGAGCACAGATACGCAGTATTTT
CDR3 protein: CASSQLAGGSTDTQYF

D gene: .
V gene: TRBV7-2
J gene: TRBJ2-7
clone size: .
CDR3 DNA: TGTGCCAGCAGCTTAGTTAGGGGGGGCGGCGACGAGCAGTACTTC
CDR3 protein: CASSLVRGGGDEQYF

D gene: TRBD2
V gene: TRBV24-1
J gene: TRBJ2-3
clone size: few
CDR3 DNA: TGTGCCACCAGTGATTTGCCGCGGGAGAGCACAGATACGCAGTATTTT
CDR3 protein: CATSDLPRESTDTQYF

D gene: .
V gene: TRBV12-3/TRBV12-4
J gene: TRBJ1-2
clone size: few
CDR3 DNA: TGTGCCAGCAGTCCCTCGGCCCGCCAGCTTGGCTACACCTTC
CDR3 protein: CASSPSARQLGYTF

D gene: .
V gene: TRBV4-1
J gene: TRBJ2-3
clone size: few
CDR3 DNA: TGCGCCAGCAGCCAAGATACTACTTATAGGGGGGCCAGATCAGATACGCAGTATTTT
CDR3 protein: CASSQDTTYRGARSDTQYF

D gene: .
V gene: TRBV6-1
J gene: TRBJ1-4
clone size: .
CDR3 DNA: TGTGCCAGCTGCATGGGGGGCGCAACTAATGAAAAACTGTTTTTT
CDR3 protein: CASCMGGATNEKLFF

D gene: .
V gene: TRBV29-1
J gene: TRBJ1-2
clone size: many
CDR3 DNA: TGCAGCGTTGACCCGTCCGCTAACTATGGCTACACCTTC
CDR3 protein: CSVDPSANYGYTF

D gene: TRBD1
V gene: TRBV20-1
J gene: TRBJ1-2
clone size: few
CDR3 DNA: TGCAGTGCTAGAGAAGCTAACAGGGGGGGATATGGCTACACCTTC
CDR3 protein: CSAREANRGGYGYTF

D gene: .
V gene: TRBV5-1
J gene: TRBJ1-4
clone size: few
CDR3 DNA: TGCGCCAGCAGCGCGGACAGCCCAAGGACTAATGAAAAACTGTTTTTT
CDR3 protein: CASSADSPRTNEKLFF